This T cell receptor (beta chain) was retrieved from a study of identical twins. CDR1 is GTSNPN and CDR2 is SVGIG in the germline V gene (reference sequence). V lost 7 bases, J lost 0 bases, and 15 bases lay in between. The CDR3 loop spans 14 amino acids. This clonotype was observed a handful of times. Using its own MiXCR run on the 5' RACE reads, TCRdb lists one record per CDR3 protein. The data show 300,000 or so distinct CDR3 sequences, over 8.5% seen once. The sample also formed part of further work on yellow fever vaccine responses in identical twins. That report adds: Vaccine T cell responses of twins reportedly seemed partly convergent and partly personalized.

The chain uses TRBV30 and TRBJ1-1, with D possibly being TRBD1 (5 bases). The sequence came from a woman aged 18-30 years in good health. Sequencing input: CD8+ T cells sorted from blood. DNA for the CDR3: TGTGCCTTTGATGGGGGGACCCTGAACACTGAAGCTTTCTTT. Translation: CAFDGGTLNTEAFF. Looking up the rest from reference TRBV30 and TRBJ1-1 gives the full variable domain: SQTIHQWPATLVQPVGSPLSLECTVEGTSNPNLYWYRQAAGRGLQLLFYSVGIGQISSEVPQNLSASRPQDRQFILSSKKLLLSDSGFYLCAFDGGTLNTEAFFGQGTRLTVV.